Below are 18 T cell receptor beta chains sequenced from a single sample in a study of T cell repertoires in ileal Crohn's disease (dated by TCRdb to the late 2010s). Library creation used the immunoSEQ multiplex PCR assay. In TCRdb, the immuneACCESS table is reduced to in-frame sequences with V and J assigned. These tables do not hold every clone; where another copy was compared, an unresolved V gene accounts for under half, and the others remain unexplained. The sample table holds around 14,000 clones, of which 80% were seen once. In total, the top ten clones hold around 4% of the sample. Sequencing was performed on ileal tissue. These receptors were collected from an adult with Crohn's disease.

V gene TRBV25-1 combines with J gene TRBJ1-2; 10 nucleotides line up with TRBD1. Germline trimming cut 7 bases from V and 1 base from J; bases unmatched to any gene: 6. CDR1 and CDR2 from the germline V gene are MGHDK and SYGVNS. The CDR3 covers 15 residues. CDR3 sequence reads: CASNDGQGVNYGYTF. CDR3 nucleotides: TGTGCCAGCAACGATGGACAGGGGGTTAACTATGGCTACACCTTC.

The CDR3, as DNA: TGTGCCAGCAGGCCGGGACAGGGGGGGAACACCTTC. It specifies CASRPGQGGNTF. The gene calls are TRBV28 and TRBJ1-2, with TRBD1 identical over 11 bases. Germline values: CDR1 MDHEN, CDR2 SYDVKM. Losses at the gene ends were 6 bases for V and 12 bases for J; bases not matched to a gene: 6. The CDR3 consists of 12 residues.

The chain uses TRBV10-3 and TRBJ1-1; 11 bases fit TRBD1. CDR1 and CDR2 from the germline V gene are ENHRY and SYGVKD. V lost 0 bases and J lost 5; bases outside the gene matches: 8. This CDR3 comprises 17 residues. This chain's CDR3 is CAISESGTGGGSTEAFF. In nucleotides, the CDR3 is TGTGCCATCAGTGAGTCGGGGACAGGGGGTGGGAGTACTGAAGCTTTCTTT.

J is TRBJ1-6 and V is TRBV5-1; D is unclear. CDR3 length: 15 amino acids. V was pared by 0 bases and J by 0 bases, with 4 bases between. Germline-derived CDR1 and CDR2 are SGHRS and YFSETQ. This CDR3 reads CASSLAGSYNSPLHF. CDR3 DNA: TGCGCCAGCAGCTTGGCGGGCTCCTATAATTCACCCCTCCACTTT.

The DNA of the CDR3 is TGTGCCAGCAGCTCCTTCGGACAGGGAGGGACTGAAGCTTTCTTT. Translating gives CASSSFGQGGTEAFF. J is TRBJ1-1 and V is TRBV11-2, with 8 bases fitting TRBD1. V trimming: 4 bases; J trimming: 5 bases; junction bases outside the gene matches: 9. The CDR3 spans 15 residues. Per germline, CDR1 SGHAT and CDR2 FQNNGV.

This chain links TRBV28 with TRBJ2-1; tentatively, D is TRBD1 (6 bases). This CDR3 is built from 12 residues. Trimming removed 1 base from V and 13 bases from J, with 11 bases in between. CDR1 MDHEN and CDR2 SYDVKM come from the germline V gene. CDR3 sequence reads: CASSLSPGAQFF. CDR3 nucleotide sequence: TGTGCCAGCAGTTTATCCCCAGGGGCCCAGTTCTTC.

The chain couples TRBV15 to TRBJ2-2; no clear D. Germline V CDR1 and CDR2: LNHNV, YYDKDF (reference sequence). V shed 1 base and J shed 3 bases, with 9 bases lying between them. The CDR3 loop spans 15 amino acids. The CDR3 protein is CATSRGVRDTGELFF. In DNA, the CDR3 is TGTGCCACCAGCAGAGGAGTGCGAGACACCGGGGAGCTGTTTTTT.

This CDR3 reads CASSSRPYTGELFF. The CDR3 region has the DNA TGTGCCAGCAGTTCTAGGCCATACACCGGGGAGCTGTTTTTT. The chain recombines TRBV27 with TRBJ2-2; D unclear. CDR1 and CDR2 (germline): MNHEY, SMNVEV (reference sequence). V lost 4 bases and J lost 3, with 9 bases in between. The CDR3 extends over 14 amino acids.

The chain recombines TRBV7-2 with TRBJ1-4; D is undetermined. V shed 4 bases and J shed 7 bases, with 13 bases lying between them. This CDR3 has 14 amino acids. CDR1 is SGHTA, CDR2 FQGNSA, per germline. In DNA form, the CDR3 reads TGTGCCAGCAGCTCTCAGGTCGTCAGTGAAAAACTGTTTTTT. It codes for CASSSQVVSEKLFF.

The gene calls are TRBV30 and TRBJ2-5, with TRBD2 matching over 10 bases. This CDR3 is 15 amino acids long. Germline V gives CDR1 GTSNPN, CDR2 SVGIG (reference sequence). Trimming removed 2 bases from V and 3 bases from J; junction bases left unmatched: 6. CDR3 nucleotide sequence: TGTGCCTGGAGTAGTCTAGCGGGAGTCAAAGAGACCCAGTACTTC. Residues: CAWSSLAGVKETQYF.

The chain is built from TRBV14 and TRBJ1-1; no reliable D call. In germline, CDR1 is SGHDN, CDR2 FVKESK. Deletions cut 0 bases from V and 6 bases from J, with 11 bases between. This CDR3 spans 14 amino acids. The CDR3 coding sequence is TGTGCCAGCAGCCAAGAGGGATGGAGGTCTGAAGCTTTCTTT. Its translation: CASSQEGWRSEAFF. The whole variable domain, filled in from reference TRBV14 and TRBJ1-1, reads EAGVTQFPSHSVIEKGQTVTLRCDPISGHDNLYWYRRVMGKEIKFLLHFVKESKQDESGMPNNRFLAERTGGTYSTLKVQPAELEDSGVYFCASSQEGWRSEAFFGQGTRLTVV.

The J gene is TRBJ2-5, the V gene TRBV5-6; 13 positions match TRBD2. The CDR3 runs 14 residues. CDR1 is SGHDT, CDR2 YYEEEE, per germline. Germline trimming cut 7 bases from V and 5 bases from J; bases unmatched to any gene: 5. CDR3 sequence (DNA): TGTGCCAGCTCGACGACTAGCGGGGGGGAGACCCAGTACTTC. Encoded protein: CASSTTSGGETQYF.

V usage is TRBV10-3 and J usage is TRBJ1-1, with D possibly matching TRBD1 (5 bases). There are 14 residues in the CDR3. Germline V gene sequence: CDR1 ENHRY, CDR2 SYGVKD. V was cut by 10 bases and J by 2 bases, with 17 bases left in between. The DNA of the CDR3 is TGTGCCACCCAAATAGCAGGGTCTAACACTGAAGCTTTCTTT. It is translated as CATQIAGSNTEAFF.

The CDR3 DNA reads as TGCGCCAGCACCCCGGGACAGGGGGCTACTAAGCGGCAGTACTTC. Residues: CASTPGQGATKRQYF. V and J are TRBV5-1 and TRBJ2-7, with TRBD1 matching over 12 bases. J gave up 9 bases and V 6 bases, and 13 bases lay outside the gene matches. CDR1 SGHRS and CDR2 YFSETQ come from the germline V gene. The CDR3 has 15 amino acids.

This sequence joins TRBV28 and TRBJ2-6, with TRBD2 matching 12 bases. Germline V gene lookup returns CDR1 MDHEN and CDR2 SYDVKM. The V gene end was trimmed by 6 bases and the J gene end by 0 bases; junction bases not matched to a gene: 6. This CDR3 region has 18 residues. CDR3 sequence (DNA): TGTGCCAGCAGCCAAACTAGCGGGGGGTCCTCTGGGGCCAACGTCCTGACTTTC. The encoded protein is CASSQTSGGSSGANVLTF.

The rearrangement uses TRBV5-5 and TRBJ2-2; unclear D gene. The germline V gene has CDR1 SGHKS and CDR2 YYEKEE (reference sequence). CDR3 size: 13 residues. Trimming shortened V by 0 bases and J by 6 bases, and 6 bases separated the two germline ends. CDR3 in DNA: TGTGCCAGCAGCTTGGTTTGGCCCGGGGAGCTGTTTTTT. Protein sequence: CASSLVWPGELFF.

The chain joins TRBV28 to TRBJ1-5; D remains ambiguous. This CDR3 comprises 15 residues. Germline V CDR1 and CDR2: MDHEN, SYDVKM. Trimming stripped 5 bases from V and 0 bases from J, with 11 bases between. CDR3 in amino acids: CASSGGSPSNQPQHF. As DNA, the CDR3 is TGTGCCAGCAGTGGAGGGAGTCCTAGCAATCAGCCCCAGCATTTT. The whole variable domain, filled in from reference TRBV28 and TRBJ1-5, reads DVKVTQSSRYLVKRTGEKVFLECVQDMDHENMFWYRQDPGLGLRLIYFSYDVKMKEKGDIPEGYSVSREKKERFSLILESASTNQTSMYLCASSGGSPSNQPQHFGDGTRLSIL.

A few counts support this clone. The gene calls are TRBV5-4 and TRBJ2-3, with D possibly being TRBD2 (6 bases). Trimming shortened V by 1 base and J by 0 bases, and 12 bases separated the two germline ends. Looked up from germline, CDR1 is SGHNT and CDR2 is YYREEE (reference sequence). This CDR3 region has 16 residues. CDR3 sequence reads: CASSLRGRESTDTQYF. In nucleotides, the CDR3 is TGTGCCAGCAGCTTGCGTGGTCGGGAGAGCACAGATACGCAGTATTTT.